The next 10 T cell receptor beta chains were all read from a single sample in a study of T-cell reconstitution after alpha-beta-depleted transplantation in children. During its preparation, the TCRbeta library received unique molecular identifiers. Via MiXCR, TCRdb re-called the PCR reads, giving one row per CDR3 protein. Here the sample spans hundreds of thousands of distinct CDR3 sequences, roughly 15% being singletons. The source was PBMCs from the stem cell graft donor, collected from the stem cell graft. The source is a human donor who donated a stem cell graft to a child with acute myeloid leukemia.

The V and J genes are TRBV5-1 and TRBJ2-2; perhaps D is TRBD1 or TRBD2 (5 bases each). V lost 1 base and J lost 4, with 17 bases in between. This CDR3 is built from 17 residues. Germline V gene lookup returns CDR1 SGHRS and CDR2 YFSETQ. The CDR3: CASSLKRGPFSTGELFF. CDR3 DNA: TGCGCCAGCAGCTTGAAGAGGGGCCCCTTCTCCACCGGGGAGCTGTTTTTT.

This clonotype was picked up many times. V usage is TRBV20-1 and J usage is TRBJ2-1; tentatively, D is TRBD2 (5 bases). The V gene's germline CDR1 is DFQATT and CDR2 SNEGSKA (reference sequence). V was clipped by 0 bases and J by 4 bases, with 13 bases between them. The CDR3 covers 15 residues. CDR3 bases: TGCAGTGCTAGAGATGATCCTAGCAGATACAATGAGCAGTTCTTC. Translating it yields CSARDDPSRYNEQFF.

In the case of this clonotype: With a much larger clone just one base away, this may be a read error. The chain carries TRBV27 and TRBJ2-2; D is unresolved. This CDR3 has 12 amino acids. Germline CDR1 reads MNHEY; CDR2 reads SMNVEV (reference sequence). Trimming removed 7 bases from V and 0 bases from J, with 3 bases in between. CDR3 sequence reads: CASTPNTGELFF. The CDR3 region has the DNA TGTGCCAGCACCCCGAACACCGGGGAGCTGTTTTTT.

This clonotype has just one count. The rearrangement links TRBV10-3 to TRBJ2-2; 9 bases fit TRBD1. V shed 6 bases, J shed 1 base, and the junction held 6 bases outside the gene matches. CDR3 length equals 16 residues. Germline V gives CDR1 ENHRY, CDR2 SYGVKD. CDR3 DNA: TGTGCCATCAGCGAAGGACAGGGGAAGAACACCGGGGAGCTGTTTTTT. As protein: CAISEGQGKNTGELFF.

The chain recombines TRBV4-3 with TRBJ1-5, with D perhaps TRBD1 (5 bases). The CDR3 is 13 residues long. Trimming stripped 5 bases from V and 3 bases from J, with 8 bases between. Germline V lookup: CDR1 LGHNA, CDR2 YSLEER. The CDR3 nucleotides read TGCGCCAGCAGCGAGGGGCTCAATCAGCCCCAGCATTTT. It codes for CASSEGLNQPQHF.

Ten or more counts support this clonotype. The rearrangement joins TRBV5-6 to TRBJ2-1; D unclear. The CDR3 totals 13 residues. Germline V gene lookup returns CDR1 SGHDT and CDR2 YYEEEE. V lost 1 base and J lost 7, with 9 bases in between. The CDR3 DNA follows: TGTGCCAGCAGCTTGTCGGGCGTAAATGAGCAGTTCTTC. This translates into CASSLSGVNEQFF.

This clonotype has just a few counts. A read error may be the cause here, since a much bigger clone is one base away. The V gene is TRBV7-9, the J gene TRBJ2-5, with TRBD1 matching 7 bases. V shed 6 bases, J shed 3 bases, and the junction held 4 bases outside the gene matches. Germline lookup yields CDR1 SEHNR and CDR2 FQNEAQ (reference sequence). The CDR3 extends over 13 amino acids. CDR3 sequence reads: CASRPGQKETQYF. The CDR3 DNA sequence: TGTGCCAGCAGACCGGGACAGAAAGAGACCCAGTACTTC.

The CDR3 loop is CASSLHGGHTGELFF. CDR3 sequence (DNA): TGTGCCAGCAGCTTACACGGGGGGCACACCGGGGAGCTGTTTTTT. J is TRBJ2-2 and V is TRBV7-9; weak D call: TRBD2 (7 bases). Germline V CDR1 and CDR2: SEHNR, FQNEAQ (reference sequence). This CDR3 is 15 amino acids long. V was pared by 2 bases and J by 3 bases, with 10 bases between.

The V gene is TRBV12-3 or TRBV12-4, the J gene TRBJ2-5, with D perhaps matching TRBD2 (6 bases). V lost 5 bases and J 1 base, leaving 8 bases between the germline ends. The CDR3 is made up of 13 amino acids. This CDR3 is CASSRTTQETQYF. In DNA, the CDR3 is TGTGCCAGCAGTCGGACTACCCAAGAGACCCAGTACTTC.

The sample holds a few counts of this clonotype. This chain links TRBV28 with TRBJ1-5, with a tentative D call TRBD1 (6 bases). Trimming took off 7 bases at V and 3 bases at J, with 19 bases between the two ends. Germline V gives CDR1 MDHEN, CDR2 SYDVKM. The length of the CDR3 is 16 residues. The CDR3 is CASTNLDRPLNQPQHF. The DNA for the CDR3 is TGTGCCAGCACTAACCTAGACAGGCCCCTCAATCAGCCCCAGCATTTT.